Listed here are 3 T cell receptor beta chains from one sample, sequenced in a study of molecular identifiers for immune sequencing clone quantification. TCRdb recomputed calls from the PCR reads with MiXCR, one row per CDR3 protein. The sample shows approximately 670,000 distinct CDR3 sequences, 15% to 20% of them seen only once. The sample comprised naive CD8+ T cells from blood, with Jurkat cell RNA spiked in. Stated subset: FACS-sorted CD8+CD4-CCR7+CD45RA+ naive T cells. Source of these receptors: a human donor in good health. Some libraries in this study had Jurkat cell RNA spiked in.

This clonotype appeared many times. The CDR3 DNA sequence: TGCAGCGTTGGCGAGGCAAGCACAGATACGCAGTATTTT. Its translation is CSVGEASTDTQYF. The chain has TRBV29-1 and TRBJ2-3; D remains ambiguous. Germline-derived CDR1 and CDR2 are SQVTM and ANQGSEA. V was clipped by 4 bases and J by 0 bases, with 8 bases between them. The CDR3 sequence is 13 residues long.

The V and J genes are TRBV27 and TRBJ2-1; 13 bases are shared with TRBD2. J was trimmed by 5 bases and V by 6 bases; bases with no gene match: 4. The CDR3 is 15 residues long. The germline CDR1 and CDR2 sequences are MNHEY and SMNVEV (reference sequence). CDR3 sequence reads: CASRTGLAGDNEQFF. The CDR3 DNA is TGTGCCAGCAGAACTGGACTAGCGGGGGACAATGAGCAGTTCTTC.

This clonotype was picked up many times. This chain links TRBV4-3 with TRBJ2-3; TRBD2 aligns across 9 bases. Trimming took 0 bases from V and 2 from J; bases not matched to a gene: 9. The CDR3 loop spans 18 amino acids. Germline CDR1 and CDR2: LGHNA and YSLEER. CDR3 in amino acids: CASSQDWASGINTDTQYF. In DNA, the CDR3 is TGCGCCAGCAGCCAAGATTGGGCTAGCGGGATTAACACAGATACGCAGTATTTT.